Below, 8 T cell receptor beta chains from the same sample are listed, as sequenced in a study of T-cell memory formation after mild COVID-19. TCRdb used MiXCR to reprocess the 5' RACE reads, holding one entry per CDR3 protein. The profile shows approximately 400,000 distinct CDR3 sequences, roughly 18% of them singletons. Sequenced: PBMCs or a T cell subset sorted from them (not recorded which). Receptor source: a man aged 18 to 29 who had mild COVID-19 (a few samples of this study predate the infection). Cell type and time point are not known.

The V call is TRBV7-3, the J call TRBJ1-2; D is possibly TRBD1 (5 bases). The germline V gene encodes CDR1 SGHTA and CDR2 FQGTGA. This CDR3 region has 15 residues. Trimming shortened V by 5 bases and J by 5 bases, and 18 bases separated the two germline ends. The CDR3 loop reads CASSLNGREVYGYTF. CDR3 coding DNA: TGTGCCAGCAGCCTGAACGGCAGGGAAGTATATGGCTACACCTTC. The whole variable domain, remainder taken from reference TRBV7-3 and TRBJ1-2, is GAGVSQTPSNKVTEKGKYVELRCDPISGHTALYWYRQSLGQGPEFLIYFQGTGAADDSGLPNDRFFAVRPEGSVSTLKIQRTERGDSAVYLCASSLNGREVYGYTFGSGTRLTVV.

In this sample, this clonotype turned up many times. The rearrangement uses TRBV5-1 and TRBJ2-7; 8 positions agree with TRBD1. Germline V gene data show CDR1 as SGHRS and CDR2 as YFSETQ. The CDR3 has 15 residues. Trimming at V came to 0 bases and at J to 3 bases, leaving 5 bases not matched to a gene. Here the CDR3 reads CASSLGRGLLYEQYV. The CDR3 nucleotides are TGCGCCAGCAGCTTGGGCAGGGGGCTGCTCTACGAGCAGTACGTC.

At least ten counts were recorded for this clonotype. CDR3 nucleotides: TGTGCCAGCAATTTTAACTGGAACACCGGGGAGCTGTTTTTT. As protein: CASNFNWNTGELFF. The rearrangement joins TRBV6-2 or TRBV6-3 to TRBJ2-2; no reliable D call. Trimming cost V 7 bases and J 1 base, with 10 bases left between them. The CDR3 consists of 14 residues. Germline V CDR1 and CDR2: MNHEY, SVGEGT.

The chain combines TRBV15 with TRBJ1-4; D is unclear. With 0 bases removed from V and 6 bases from J, the gap between germline ends came to 5 bases. The CDR3 covers 13 residues. CDR1 and CDR2 from the germline V gene are LNHNV and YYDKDF (reference sequence). CDR3 amino acids: CATSRDGDEKLFF. In DNA, the CDR3 is TGTGCCACCAGCAGAGATGGGGATGAAAAACTGTTTTTT.

The chain combines TRBV4-3 with TRBJ2-3; no definite D call. V was shortened by 0 bases and J by 2 bases, with 9 bases between the two germline ends. The CDR3 is 15 amino acids. Germline CDR1 is LGHNA and CDR2 is YSLEER. The CDR3 sequence: CASSQDGQTTDTQYF. Here the CDR3 DNA reads TGCGCCAGCAGCCAAGATGGCCAGACCACAGATACGCAGTATTTT.

This clonotype has ten or more counts. The J gene is TRBJ1-4, the V gene TRBV7-2; D gene unclear. From germline, CDR1 is SGHTA and CDR2 FQGNSA. V lost 2 bases, J lost 8 bases, and 6 bases lay in between. This CDR3 region has 12 residues. Here the CDR3 reads CASSLNQEKLFF. In DNA form, the CDR3 reads TGTGCCAGCAGCTTAAATCAGGAAAAACTGTTTTTT.

Many counts were recorded for this clonotype. The CDR3 nucleotides read TGTGCCAGCAGCTTAGGCAGTCCTGGCTACACCTTC. Residues: CASSLGSPGYTF. The chain couples TRBV7-9 to TRBJ1-2; no definite D call. The germline V gene has CDR1 SEHNR and CDR2 FQNEAQ (reference sequence). The CDR3 sequence is 12 residues long. Trimming stripped 1 base from V and 7 bases from J, with 7 bases between.

The rearrangement joins TRBV2 to TRBJ2-5, with 7 bases lining up with TRBD1. The CDR3 sequence is 13 residues long. Germline V gene sequence: CDR1 SNHLY, CDR2 FYNNEI. The junction had 5 bases not matched to a gene; V was cut back by 10 bases and J by 0 bases. CDR3 in DNA: TGTGCCACAGCGAGGGGGCACCAAGAGACCCAGTACTTC. Translated, it gives CATARGHQETQYF.